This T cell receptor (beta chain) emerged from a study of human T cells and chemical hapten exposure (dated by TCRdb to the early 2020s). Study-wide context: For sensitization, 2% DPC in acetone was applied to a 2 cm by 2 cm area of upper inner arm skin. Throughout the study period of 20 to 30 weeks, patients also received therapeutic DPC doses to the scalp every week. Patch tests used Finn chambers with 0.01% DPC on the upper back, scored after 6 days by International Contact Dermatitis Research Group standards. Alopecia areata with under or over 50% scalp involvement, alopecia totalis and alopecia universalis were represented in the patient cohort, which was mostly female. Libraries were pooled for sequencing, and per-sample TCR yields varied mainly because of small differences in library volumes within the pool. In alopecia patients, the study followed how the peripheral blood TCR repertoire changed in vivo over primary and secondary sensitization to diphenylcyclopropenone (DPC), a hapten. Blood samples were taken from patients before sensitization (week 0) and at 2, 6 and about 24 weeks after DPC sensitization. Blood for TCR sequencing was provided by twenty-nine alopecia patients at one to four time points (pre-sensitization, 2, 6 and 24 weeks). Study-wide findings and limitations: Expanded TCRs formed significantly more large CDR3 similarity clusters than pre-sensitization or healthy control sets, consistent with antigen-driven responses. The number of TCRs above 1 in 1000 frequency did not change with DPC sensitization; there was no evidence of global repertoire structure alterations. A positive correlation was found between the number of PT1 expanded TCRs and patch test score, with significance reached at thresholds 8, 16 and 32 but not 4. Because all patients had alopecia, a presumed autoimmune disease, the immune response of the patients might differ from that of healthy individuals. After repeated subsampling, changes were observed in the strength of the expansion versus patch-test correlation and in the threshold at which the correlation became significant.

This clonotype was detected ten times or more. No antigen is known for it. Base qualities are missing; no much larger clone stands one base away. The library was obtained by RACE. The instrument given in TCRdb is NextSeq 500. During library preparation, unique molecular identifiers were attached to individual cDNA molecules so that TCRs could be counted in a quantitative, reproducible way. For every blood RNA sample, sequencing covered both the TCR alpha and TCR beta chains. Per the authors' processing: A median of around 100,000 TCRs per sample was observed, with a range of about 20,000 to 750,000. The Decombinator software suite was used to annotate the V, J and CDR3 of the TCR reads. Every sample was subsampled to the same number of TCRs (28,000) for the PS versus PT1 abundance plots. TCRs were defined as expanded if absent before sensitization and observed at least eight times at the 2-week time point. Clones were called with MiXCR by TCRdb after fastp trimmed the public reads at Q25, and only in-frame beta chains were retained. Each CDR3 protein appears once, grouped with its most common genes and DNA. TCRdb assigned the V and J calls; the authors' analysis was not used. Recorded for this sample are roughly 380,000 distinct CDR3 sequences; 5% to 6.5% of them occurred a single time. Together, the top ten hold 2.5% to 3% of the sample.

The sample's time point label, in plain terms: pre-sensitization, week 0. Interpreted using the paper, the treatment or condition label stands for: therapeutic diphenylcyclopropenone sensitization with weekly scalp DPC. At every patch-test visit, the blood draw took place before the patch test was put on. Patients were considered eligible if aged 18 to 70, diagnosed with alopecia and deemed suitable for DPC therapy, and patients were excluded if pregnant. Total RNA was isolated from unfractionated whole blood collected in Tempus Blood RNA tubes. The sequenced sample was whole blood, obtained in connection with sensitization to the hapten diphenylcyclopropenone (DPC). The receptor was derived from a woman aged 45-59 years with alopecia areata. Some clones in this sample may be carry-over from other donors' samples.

The DNA sequence is as follows: TGTGCCAGCAGATTCGCTCCCCGACTAGACTACGAGCAGTACTTC. Translated, this gives CASRFAPRLDYEQYF. This sequence uses TRBV6-1 and TRBJ2-7; a tentative D match to TRBD2 spans 6 bases. From cysteine to phenylalanine, the CDR3 is 15 amino acids long. CDR3 DNA only is kept here, 45 bases in frame from base 1. CDR1 and CDR2, looked up from the germline V gene, are MNHNS and SASEGT. V sheds 6 bases and J sheds 3 bases, leaving 18 bases between their ends.